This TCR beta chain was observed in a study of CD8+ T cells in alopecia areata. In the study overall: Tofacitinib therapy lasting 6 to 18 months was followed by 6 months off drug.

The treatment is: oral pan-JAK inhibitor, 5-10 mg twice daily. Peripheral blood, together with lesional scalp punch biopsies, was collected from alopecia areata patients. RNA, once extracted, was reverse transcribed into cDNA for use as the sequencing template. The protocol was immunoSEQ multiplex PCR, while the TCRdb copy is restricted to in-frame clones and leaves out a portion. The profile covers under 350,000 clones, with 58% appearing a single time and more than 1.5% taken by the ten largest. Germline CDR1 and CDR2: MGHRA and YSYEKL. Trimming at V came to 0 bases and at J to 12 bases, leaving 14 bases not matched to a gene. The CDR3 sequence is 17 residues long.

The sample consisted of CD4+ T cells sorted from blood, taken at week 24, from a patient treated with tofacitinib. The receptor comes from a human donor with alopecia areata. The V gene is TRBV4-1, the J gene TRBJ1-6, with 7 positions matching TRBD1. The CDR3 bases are TGCGCCAGCAGCCAAGACGACCTCAAAAGACAGGGCCTACCCCTCCACTTT. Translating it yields CASSQDDLKRQGLPLHF.